This TCR beta chain was sequenced in a study of response to subunit inactivated influenza vaccine. General study results and limits: Researchers suggested that each seasonal influenza vaccination recruits few new T cells.

V gave up 5 bases and J gave up 5 bases, with 12 bases separating them. CDR1 and CDR2 from the germline V gene are SGHAT and FQNNGV. The CDR3 runs 13 residues. TCRdb used MiXCR to reprocess the RT-PCR reads, holding one entry per CDR3 protein. The sample carries 700,000 to 900,000 distinct CDR3 sequences, less than 25% recorded once. On this clonotype itself: Antigen specificity is unknown.

The sample was PBMCs from blood, taken 5 days after vaccination. This chain connects TRBV11-2 to TRBJ1-1; weak D call: TRBD1 (5 bases). The receptor's source is a man aged 50-59 years who received an inactivated influenza vaccine. The CDR3 nucleotides are TGTGCCAGCAGCGGGGGAACTTATACTGAAGCTTTCTTT. This encodes CASSGGTYTEAFF.